This T cell receptor beta chain was captured in a study of control samples from healthy donors and cancer patients. The V gene's germline CDR1 is SNHLY and CDR2 FYNNEI. The V gene lost 7 bases and the J gene lost 3 bases, with 9 bases spanning the gap. The CDR3 has 13 residues. TCRdb's table, derived via immunoSEQ multiplex PCR, lists solely in-frame clones and lacks some. The sample contains about 120,000 clones, around 89% of which appear only once. Material for sequencing was blood. This clonotype was sampled from a middle-aged man in good health. The chain carries TRBV2 and TRBJ1-4; maybe TRBD1 (5 bases). CDR3 bases: TGTGCCAGCACCGGGGGTTCTAATGAAAAACTGTTTTTT. It is translated as CASTGGSNEKLFF.